The 9 T cell receptor beta chains below come from one sample, sequenced in a study of breast tumors, draining lymph nodes, adjacent tissues. One entry per CDR3 protein results from TCRdb running MiXCR on the multiplex PCR reads. The data show more than 50,000 distinct CDR3 sequences, with 57% seen just once and around 19% held by the top ten. The sample taken for sequencing was breast tumor tissue. The source is a female donor with breast cancer. Some clones in this sample may be carry-over from other donors' samples.

The chain has TRBV20-1 and TRBJ2-6, with unresolved D. The CDR3 is made up of 14 amino acids. Germline-derived CDR1 and CDR2 are DFQATT and SNEGSKA (reference sequence). Trimming took 3 bases from V and 2 from J, leaving 8 bases between them. The CDR3 protein is CSASPDPGANVLTF. DNA of the CDR3: TGCAGTGCTAGCCCAGACCCTGGGGCCAACGTCCTGACTTTC.

This clonotype appeared once. The V and J genes are TRBV24-1 and TRBJ2-1; D remains unclear. This CDR3 region has 12 residues. V was pared by 5 bases and J by 3 bases, with 4 bases between. Germline CDR1 KGHDR, CDR2 SFDVKD. The CDR3 loop is CATSVDYNEQFF. The CDR3 DNA reads TGTGCCACCAGTGTGGACTACAATGAGCAGTTCTTC.

This clonotype was recorded at least ten times. This chain links TRBV6-1 with TRBJ1-2; 12 positions agree with TRBD1. V trimming: 7 bases; J trimming: 0 bases; junction bases outside the gene matches: 9. CDR3 length equals 17 residues. Per germline, CDR1 MNHNS and CDR2 SASEGT. The CDR3 sequence is CASIPGTGGFSNYGYTF. In DNA form, the CDR3 reads TGTGCCAGCATACCGGGGACAGGGGGCTTCTCTAACTATGGCTACACCTTC.

J is TRBJ1-4 and V is TRBV12-3 or TRBV12-4, with a tentative D call TRBD1 (5 bases). The CDR3 runs to 16 residues. V was cut by 7 bases and J by 8 bases, with 23 bases left in between. CDR3 nucleotide sequence: TGTGCCAGCACCAGCGAGGGACTAGCGGGAGGAGAAAAACTGTTTTTT. Amino acids: CASTSEGLAGGEKLFF.

V and J are TRBV20-1 and TRBJ1-4; 7 bases align to TRBD1. V lost 6 bases and J lost 8; bases outside the gene matches: 12. CDR3 length equals 14 residues. The germline V gene encodes CDR1 DFQATT and CDR2 SNEGSKA (reference sequence). The CDR3 DNA follows: TGCAGTGCCACTGAAGGGGGCGACGGAGAAAAACTGTTTTTT. It is translated as CSATEGGDGEKLFF.

This rearrangement joins TRBV7-2 to TRBJ2-1; TRBD1 agrees at 7 bases. Germline V lookup: CDR1 SGHTA, CDR2 FQGNSA. V was clipped by 6 bases and J by 3 bases; unmatched bases: 2. CDR3 length equals 13 residues. In DNA form, the CDR3 reads TGTGCCAGCAGTGGGACAGTCTACAATGAGCAGTTCTTC. It yields the protein CASSGTVYNEQFF.

This chain connects TRBV10-3 to TRBJ2-3; TRBD1 might be the D (5 bases). Trimming pared 3 bases from V and 4 bases from J, leaving 8 bases between. The CDR3 is made up of 13 amino acids. Germline V gene lookup returns CDR1 ENHRY and CDR2 SYGVKD. As DNA, the CDR3 is TGTGCCATCAGTGACAGGGTAGCAGATACGCAGTATTTT. Amino acid sequence: CAISDRVADTQYF.

The V call is TRBV7-9, the J call TRBJ2-7, with 9 bases aligning to TRBD2. The CDR3 has 14 amino acids. V was pared by 5 bases and J by 6 bases, with 8 bases of the junction left unmatched. The V gene's germline CDR1 is SEHNR and CDR2 FQNEAQ (reference sequence). CDR3 nucleotide sequence: TGTGCCAGCAGCCATAGCGGGAGAGAGTCCGAGCAGTACTTC. Its translation: CASSHSGRESEQYF.

The chain's CDR3 is CASSYGAGAGNQPQHF. The DNA of the CDR3 is TGTGCCAGCAGTTACGGGGCGGGAGCGGGCAATCAGCCCCAGCATTTT. This chain connects TRBV6-5 to TRBJ1-5; TRBD1 might be the D (5 bases). The CDR3 runs to 16 residues. V dropped 2 bases and J dropped 2 bases, with 13 bases sitting between them. Germline V gene data show CDR1 as MNHEY and CDR2 as SVGAGI.